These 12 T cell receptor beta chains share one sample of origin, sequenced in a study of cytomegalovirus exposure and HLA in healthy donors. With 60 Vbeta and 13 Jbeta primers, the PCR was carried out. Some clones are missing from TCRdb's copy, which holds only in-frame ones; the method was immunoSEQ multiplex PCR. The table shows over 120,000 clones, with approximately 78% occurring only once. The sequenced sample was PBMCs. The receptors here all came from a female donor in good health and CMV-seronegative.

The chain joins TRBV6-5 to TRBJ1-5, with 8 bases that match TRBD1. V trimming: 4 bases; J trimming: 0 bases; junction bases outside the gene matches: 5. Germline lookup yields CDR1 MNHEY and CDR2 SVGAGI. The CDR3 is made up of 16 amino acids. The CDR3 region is CASSFRTGISNQPQHF. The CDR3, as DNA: TGTGCCAGCAGTTTCCGGACAGGGATTAGCAATCAGCCCCAGCATTTT.

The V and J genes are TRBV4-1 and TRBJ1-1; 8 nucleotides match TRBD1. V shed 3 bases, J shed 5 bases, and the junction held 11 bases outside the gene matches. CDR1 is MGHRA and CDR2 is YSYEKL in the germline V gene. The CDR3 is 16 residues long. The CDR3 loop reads CASSQAPLTGGTEAFF. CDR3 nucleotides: TGCGCCAGCAGCCAGGCCCCCCTAACAGGGGGGACTGAAGCTTTCTTT.

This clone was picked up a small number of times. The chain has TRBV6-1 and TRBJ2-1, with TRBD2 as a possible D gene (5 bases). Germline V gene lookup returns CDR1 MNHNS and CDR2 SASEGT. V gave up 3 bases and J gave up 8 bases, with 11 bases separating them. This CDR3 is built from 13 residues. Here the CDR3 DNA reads TGTGCCAGCAGTGATCGGAGGCTCGATGAGCAGTTCTTC. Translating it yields CASSDRRLDEQFF.

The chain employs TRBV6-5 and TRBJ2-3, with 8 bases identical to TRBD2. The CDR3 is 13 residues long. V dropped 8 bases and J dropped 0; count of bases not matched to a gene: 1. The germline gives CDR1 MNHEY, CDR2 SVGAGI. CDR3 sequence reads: CASASGSTDTQYF. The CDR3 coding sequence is TGTGCCAGCGCTAGCGGGAGCACAGATACGCAGTATTTT.

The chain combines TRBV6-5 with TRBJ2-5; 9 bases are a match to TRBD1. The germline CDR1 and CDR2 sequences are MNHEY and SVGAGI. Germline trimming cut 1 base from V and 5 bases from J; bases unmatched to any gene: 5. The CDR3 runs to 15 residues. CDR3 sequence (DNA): TGTGCCAGCAGTTACTACAAGACAGGGGGGGAGACCCAGTACTTC. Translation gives CASSYYKTGGETQYF.

The CDR3: CASSQGGNSQPQHF. The CDR3 DNA sequence: TGTGCCAGTAGCCAAGGGGGCAACAGTCAGCCCCAGCATTTT. V usage is TRBV19 and J usage is TRBJ1-5; 7 bases are shared with TRBD1. CDR3 size: 14 residues. Looked up from germline, CDR1 is LNHDA and CDR2 is SQIVND (reference sequence). V was pared by 6 bases and J by 6 bases, with 8 bases of the junction left unmatched.

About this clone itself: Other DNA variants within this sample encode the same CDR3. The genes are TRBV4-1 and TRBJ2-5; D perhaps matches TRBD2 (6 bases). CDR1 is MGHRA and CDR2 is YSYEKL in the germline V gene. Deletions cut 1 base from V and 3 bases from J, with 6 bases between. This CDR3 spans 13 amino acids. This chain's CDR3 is CASSQGGEETQYF. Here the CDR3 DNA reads TGCGCCAGCAGCCAAGGCGGGGAAGAGACCCAGTACTTC.

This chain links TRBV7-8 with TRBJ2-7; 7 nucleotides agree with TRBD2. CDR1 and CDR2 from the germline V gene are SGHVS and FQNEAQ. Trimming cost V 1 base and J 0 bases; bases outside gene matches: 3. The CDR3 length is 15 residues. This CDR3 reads CASSLVGGSSYEQYF. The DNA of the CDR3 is TGTGCCAGCAGCTTAGTGGGCGGGAGCTCCTACGAGCAGTACTTC.

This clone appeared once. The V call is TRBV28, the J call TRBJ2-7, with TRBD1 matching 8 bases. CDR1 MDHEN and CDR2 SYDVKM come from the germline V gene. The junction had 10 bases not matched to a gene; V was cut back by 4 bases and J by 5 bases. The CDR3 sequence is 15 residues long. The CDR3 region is CASSSPGTGRHEQYF. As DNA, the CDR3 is TGTGCCAGCAGTTCCCCTGGGACAGGCCGGCACGAGCAGTACTTC.

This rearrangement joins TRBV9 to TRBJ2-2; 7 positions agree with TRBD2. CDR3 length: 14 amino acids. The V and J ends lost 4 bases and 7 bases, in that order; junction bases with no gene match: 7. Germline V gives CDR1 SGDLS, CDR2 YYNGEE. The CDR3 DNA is TGTGCCAGCAGCCTGGCTAGCGGATACGGGGAGCTGTTTTTT. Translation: CASSLASGYGELFF.

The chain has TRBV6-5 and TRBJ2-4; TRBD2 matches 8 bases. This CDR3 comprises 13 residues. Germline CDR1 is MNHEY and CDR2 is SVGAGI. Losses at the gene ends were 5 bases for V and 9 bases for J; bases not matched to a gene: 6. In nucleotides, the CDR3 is TGTGCCAGCAGTCCGGGACTAGAGGGCATTCAGTACTTC. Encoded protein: CASSPGLEGIQYF.

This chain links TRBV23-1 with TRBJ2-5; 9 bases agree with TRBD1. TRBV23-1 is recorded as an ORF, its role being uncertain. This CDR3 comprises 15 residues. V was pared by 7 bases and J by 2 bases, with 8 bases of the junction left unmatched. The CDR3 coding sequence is TGCGCCAGCACCCAGAGAGACAGGGGGCAAGAGACCCAGTACTTC. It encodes CASTQRDRGQETQYF.